One T cell receptor beta chain is described in this entry. V shed 7 bases and J shed 6 bases, with 16 bases lying between them. From germline, CDR1 is MNHNS and CDR2 SASEGT. This CDR3 region has 13 residues. This entry comes from a study of CD8 T cells in Susac syndrome. It was with random hexamers that about 0.45 to 1 ug RNA was reverse transcribed. TCRdb passed the immunoSEQ multiplex PCR reads through MiXCR, listing each CDR3 protein once. Altogether about 120,000 distinct CDR3 sequences are present, just under 95% being singletons, with the ten largest covering approximately 0.093%. The chain uses TRBV6-1 and TRBJ2-7; D may correspond to TRBD1 or TRBD2 (6 bases each). The origin of this receptor is a human donor with multiple sclerosis. The specimen was CD4+ T cells from PBMCs. This CDR3 is CASTVRGGSEQYF. Written as DNA, the CDR3 is TGTGCCAGCACGGTCAGGGGAGGAAGCGAGCAGTACTTC.